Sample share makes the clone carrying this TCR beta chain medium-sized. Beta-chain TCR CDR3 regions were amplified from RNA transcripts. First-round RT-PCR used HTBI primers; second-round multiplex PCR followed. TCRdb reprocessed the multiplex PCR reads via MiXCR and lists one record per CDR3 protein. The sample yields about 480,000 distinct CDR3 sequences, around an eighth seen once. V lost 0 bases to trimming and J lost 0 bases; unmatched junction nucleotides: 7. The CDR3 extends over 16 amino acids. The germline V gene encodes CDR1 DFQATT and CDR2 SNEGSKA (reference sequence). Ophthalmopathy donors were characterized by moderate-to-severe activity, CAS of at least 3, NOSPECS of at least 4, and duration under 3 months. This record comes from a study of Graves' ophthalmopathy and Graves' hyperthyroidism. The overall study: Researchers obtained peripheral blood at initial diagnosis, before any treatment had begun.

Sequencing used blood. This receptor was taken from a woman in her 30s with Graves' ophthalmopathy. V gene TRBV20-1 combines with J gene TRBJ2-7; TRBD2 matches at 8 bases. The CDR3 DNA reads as TGCAGTGCTAGAGATCGCGATAGCGGGGACTCCTACGAGCAGTACTTC. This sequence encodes CSARDRDSGDSYEQYF.